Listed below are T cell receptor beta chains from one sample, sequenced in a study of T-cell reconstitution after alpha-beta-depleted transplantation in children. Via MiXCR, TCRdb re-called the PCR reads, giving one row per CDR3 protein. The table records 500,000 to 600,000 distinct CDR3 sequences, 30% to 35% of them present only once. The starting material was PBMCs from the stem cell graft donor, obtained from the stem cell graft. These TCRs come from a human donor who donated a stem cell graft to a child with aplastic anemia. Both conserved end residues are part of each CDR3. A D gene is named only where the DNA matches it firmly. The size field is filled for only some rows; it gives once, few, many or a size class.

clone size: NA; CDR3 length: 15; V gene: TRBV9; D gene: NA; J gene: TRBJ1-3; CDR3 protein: CASSVVAGSGNTIYF; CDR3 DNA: TGTGCCAGCAGCGTAGTAGCAGGTTCAGGAAACACCATATATTTT
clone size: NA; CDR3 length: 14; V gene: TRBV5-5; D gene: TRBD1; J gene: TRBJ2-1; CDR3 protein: CASRPTGEHNEQFF; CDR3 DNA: TGTGCCAGCAGACCTACAGGGGAGCACAATGAGCAGTTCTTC
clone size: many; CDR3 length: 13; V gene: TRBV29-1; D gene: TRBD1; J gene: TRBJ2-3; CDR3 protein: CSVSQGATDTQYF; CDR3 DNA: TGCAGCGTTTCACAGGGGGCCACAGATACGCAGTATTTT
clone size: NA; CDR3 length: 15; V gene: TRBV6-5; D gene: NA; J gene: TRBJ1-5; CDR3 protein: CASSYSAGQGQPQHF; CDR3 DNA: TGTGCCAGCAGTTACTCTGCAGGGCAGGGTCAGCCCCAGCATTTT
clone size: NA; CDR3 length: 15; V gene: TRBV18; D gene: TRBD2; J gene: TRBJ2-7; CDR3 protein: CASSVSGDLAYEQYF; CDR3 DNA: TGTGCCAGCTCAGTTAGCGGGGACCTAGCCTACGAGCAGTACTTC
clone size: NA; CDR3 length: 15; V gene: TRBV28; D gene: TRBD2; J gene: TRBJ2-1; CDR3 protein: CASSLGTSGMRGQFF; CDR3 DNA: TGTGCCAGCAGTCTCGGGACTAGCGGGATGCGGGGGCAGTTCTTC
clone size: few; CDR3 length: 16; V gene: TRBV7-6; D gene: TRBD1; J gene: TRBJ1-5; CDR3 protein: CASSPTGGSRNQPQHF; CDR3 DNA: TGTGCCAGCAGCCCAACAGGGGGATCGAGGAATCAGCCCCAGCATTTT
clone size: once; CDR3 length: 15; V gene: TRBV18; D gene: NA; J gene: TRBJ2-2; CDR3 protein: CASSPTNMNTGELFF; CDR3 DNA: TGTGCCAGCTCACCTACTAACATGAACACCGGGGAGCTGTTTTTT
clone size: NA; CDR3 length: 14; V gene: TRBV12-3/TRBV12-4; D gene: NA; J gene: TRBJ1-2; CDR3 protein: CASSLGQPSYGYTF; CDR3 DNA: TGTGCCAGCAGTTTAGGGCAGCCCTCCTATGGCTACACCTTC
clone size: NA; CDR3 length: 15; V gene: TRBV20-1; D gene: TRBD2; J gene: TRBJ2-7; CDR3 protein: CSAWERASGSYEQYF; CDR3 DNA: TGCAGTGCTTGGGAGAGGGCTAGCGGGAGTTACGAGCAGTACTTC
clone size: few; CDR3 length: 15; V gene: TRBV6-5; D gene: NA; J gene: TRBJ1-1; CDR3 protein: CASSSPGTQGRGAFF; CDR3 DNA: TGTGCCAGCAGTTCCCCGGGGACCCAAGGGCGGGGGGCTTTCTTT
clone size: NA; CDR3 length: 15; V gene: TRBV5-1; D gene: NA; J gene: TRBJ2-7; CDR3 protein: CASSLYPGDTYEQYF; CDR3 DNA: TGCGCCAGCAGCTTGTATCCGGGGGATACCTACGAGCAGTACTTC
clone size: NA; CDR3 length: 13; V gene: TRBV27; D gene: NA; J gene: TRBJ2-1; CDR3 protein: CASSLGRYNEQFF; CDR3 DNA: TGTGCCAGCAGTTTAGGGAGGTACAATGAGCAGTTCTTC
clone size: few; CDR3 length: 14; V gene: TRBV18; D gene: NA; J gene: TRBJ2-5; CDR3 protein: CASSQISTQETQYF; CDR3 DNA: TGTGCCAGCTCACAGATCTCGACACAAGAGACCCAGTACTTC
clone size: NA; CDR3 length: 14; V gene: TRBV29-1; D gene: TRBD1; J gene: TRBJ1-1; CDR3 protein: CSVEGRDSNTEAFF; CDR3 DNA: TGCAGCGTTGAAGGCCGGGACAGTAACACTGAAGCTTTCTTT
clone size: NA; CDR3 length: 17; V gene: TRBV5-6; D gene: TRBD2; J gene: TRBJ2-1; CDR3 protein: CASSLWLAGGGGGEQFF; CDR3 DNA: TGTGCCAGCAGCTTGTGGCTAGCGGGAGGGGGTGGTGGTGAGCAGTTCTTC
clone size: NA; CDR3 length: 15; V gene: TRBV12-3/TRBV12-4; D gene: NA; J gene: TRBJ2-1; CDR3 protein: CASSNLGGSYNEQFF; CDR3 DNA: TGTGCCAGCAGTAATCTGGGAGGCTCCTACAATGAGCAGTTCTTC
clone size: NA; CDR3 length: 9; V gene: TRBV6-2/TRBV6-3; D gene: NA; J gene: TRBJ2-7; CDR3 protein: CAREDEQYF; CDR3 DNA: TGTGCCAGGGAGGACGAGCAGTACTTC
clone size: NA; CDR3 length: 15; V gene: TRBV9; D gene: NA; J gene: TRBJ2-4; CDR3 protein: CASSGGGGAKNIQYF; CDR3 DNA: TGTGCCAGCAGCGGAGGGGGGGGAGCCAAAAACATTCAGTACTTC
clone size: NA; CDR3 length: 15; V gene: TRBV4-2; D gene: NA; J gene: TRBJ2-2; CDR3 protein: CASSQEEQNTGELFF; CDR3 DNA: TGTGCCAGCAGCCAAGAAGAACAGAACACCGGGGAGCTGTTTTTT
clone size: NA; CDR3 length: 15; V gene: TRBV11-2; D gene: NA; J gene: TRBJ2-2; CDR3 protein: CASTQGQTYTGELFF; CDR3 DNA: TGTGCCAGCACTCAAGGGCAAACTTACACCGGGGAGCTGTTTTTT
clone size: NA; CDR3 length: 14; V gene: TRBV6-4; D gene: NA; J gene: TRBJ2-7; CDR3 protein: CASIDSTITYEQYF; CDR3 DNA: TGTGCCAGCATTGACAGCACCATCACCTACGAGCAGTACTTC
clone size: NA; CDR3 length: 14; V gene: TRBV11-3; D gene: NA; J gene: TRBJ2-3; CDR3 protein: CASSLSAFPDTQYF; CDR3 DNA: TGTGCCAGCAGCTTATCGGCGTTTCCAGATACGCAGTATTTT
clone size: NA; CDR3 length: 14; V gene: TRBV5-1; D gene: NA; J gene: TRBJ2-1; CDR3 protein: CASSLEGFDNEQFF; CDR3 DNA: TGCGCCAGCAGCTTGGAAGGCTTCGACAATGAGCAGTTCTTC
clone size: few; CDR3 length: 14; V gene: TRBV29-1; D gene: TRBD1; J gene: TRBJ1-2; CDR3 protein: CSVEEGTGLNGYTF; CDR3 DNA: TGCAGCGTTGAAGAAGGGACAGGGCTTAATGGCTACACCTTC
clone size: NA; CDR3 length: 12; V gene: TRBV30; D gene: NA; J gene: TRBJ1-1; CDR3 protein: CAWSGGASEAFF; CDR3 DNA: TGTGCCTGGAGCGGTGGGGCCTCCGAAGCTTTCTTT
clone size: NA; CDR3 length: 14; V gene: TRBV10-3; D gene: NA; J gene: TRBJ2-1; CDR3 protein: CAISESSGNNEQFF; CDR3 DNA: TGTGCCATCAGTGAGTCTAGCGGTAACAATGAGCAGTTCTTC
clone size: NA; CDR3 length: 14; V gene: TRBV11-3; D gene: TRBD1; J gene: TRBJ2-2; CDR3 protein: CASSLNRGTGELFF; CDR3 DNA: TGTGCCAGCAGCTTAAACAGGGGCACCGGGGAGCTGTTTTTT
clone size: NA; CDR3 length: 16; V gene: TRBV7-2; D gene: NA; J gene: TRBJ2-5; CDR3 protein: CASSLALLASQETQYF; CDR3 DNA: TGTGCCAGCAGCTTAGCTTTGTTAGCATCACAAGAGACCCAGTACTTC
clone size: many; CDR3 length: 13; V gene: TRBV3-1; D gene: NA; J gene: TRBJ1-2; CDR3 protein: CASSQVSRDGYTF; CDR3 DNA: TGTGCCAGCAGCCAAGTCAGCAGGGATGGCTACACCTTC
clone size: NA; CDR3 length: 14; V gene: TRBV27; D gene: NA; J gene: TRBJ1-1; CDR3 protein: CASRRTATDTEAFF; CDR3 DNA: TGTGCCAGCAGGCGGACAGCCACGGACACTGAAGCTTTCTTT
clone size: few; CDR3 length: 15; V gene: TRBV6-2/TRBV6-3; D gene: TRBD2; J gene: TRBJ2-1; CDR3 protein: CASSPFSGRANEQFF; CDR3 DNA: TGTGCCAGCAGCCCGTTTAGCGGGAGGGCCAATGAGCAGTTCTTC
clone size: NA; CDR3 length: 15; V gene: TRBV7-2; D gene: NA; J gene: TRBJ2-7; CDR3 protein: CASSLGTSRSYEQYF; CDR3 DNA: TGTGCCAGCAGCTTAGGGACAAGCAGATCCTACGAGCAGTACTTC
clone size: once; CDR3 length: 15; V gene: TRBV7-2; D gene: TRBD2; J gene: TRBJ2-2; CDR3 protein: CASSLGGLAPGELFF; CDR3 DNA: TGTGCCAGCAGCTTAGGAGGACTAGCGCCCGGGGAGCTGTTTTTT
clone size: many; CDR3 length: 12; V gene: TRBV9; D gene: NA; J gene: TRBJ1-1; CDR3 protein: CASSGMNTEAFF; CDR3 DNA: TGTGCCAGCAGCGGAATGAACACTGAAGCTTTCTTT
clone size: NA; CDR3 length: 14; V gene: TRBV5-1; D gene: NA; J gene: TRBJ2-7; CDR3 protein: CASSLETSRGEQYF; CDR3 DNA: TGCGCCAGCAGCTTGGAGACTAGTCGGGGCGAGCAGTACTTC
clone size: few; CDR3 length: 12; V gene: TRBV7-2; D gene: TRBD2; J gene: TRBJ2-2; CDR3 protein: CACLAGVGELFF; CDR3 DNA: TGTGCCTGCCTAGCGGGAGTCGGGGAGCTGTTTTTT
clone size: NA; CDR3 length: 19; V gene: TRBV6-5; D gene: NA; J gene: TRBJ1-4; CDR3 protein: CASSYSIRSLARKNEKLFF; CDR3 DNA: TGTGCCAGCAGTTACTCGATCCGAAGTTTGGCCAGGAAGAATGAAAAACTGTTTTTT
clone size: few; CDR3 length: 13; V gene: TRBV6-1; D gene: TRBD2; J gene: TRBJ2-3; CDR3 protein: CASSARDYDTQYF; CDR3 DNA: TGTGCCAGCAGTGCCCGGGACTATGATACGCAGTATTTT
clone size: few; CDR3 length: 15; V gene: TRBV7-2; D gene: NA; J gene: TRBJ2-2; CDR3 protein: CASSLGPPPLGELFF; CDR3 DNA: TGTGCCAGCAGCTTAGGCCCTCCACCTTTAGGGGAGCTGTTTTTT
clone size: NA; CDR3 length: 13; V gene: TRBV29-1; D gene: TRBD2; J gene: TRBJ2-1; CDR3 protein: CSVETSGYNEQFF; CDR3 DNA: TGCAGCGTTGAGACTAGCGGGTACAATGAGCAGTTCTTC
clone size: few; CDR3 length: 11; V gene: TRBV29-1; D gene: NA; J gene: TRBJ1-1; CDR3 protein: CSVGGSTEAFF; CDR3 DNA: TGCAGCGTTGGGGGTTCGACTGAAGCTTTCTTT
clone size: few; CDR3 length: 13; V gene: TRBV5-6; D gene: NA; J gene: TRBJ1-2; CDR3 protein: CASSLQGLYGYTF; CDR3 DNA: TGTGCCAGCAGCTTGCAGGGGCTTTATGGCTACACCTTC
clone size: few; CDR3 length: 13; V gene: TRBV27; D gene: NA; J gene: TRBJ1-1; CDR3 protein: CASAGGADTEAFF; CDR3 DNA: TGTGCCAGCGCGGGGGGGGCAGACACTGAAGCTTTCTTT
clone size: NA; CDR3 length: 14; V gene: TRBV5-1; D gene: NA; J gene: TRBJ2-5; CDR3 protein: CASSLGGREETQYF; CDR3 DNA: TGCGCCAGCAGCTTGGGGGGCAGAGAAGAGACCCAGTACTTC
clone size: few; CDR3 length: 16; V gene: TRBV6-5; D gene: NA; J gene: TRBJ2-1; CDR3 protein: CASSYSGRGVNNEQFF; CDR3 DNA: TGTGCCAGCAGTTACTCAGGCAGGGGAGTTAACAATGAGCAGTTCTTC
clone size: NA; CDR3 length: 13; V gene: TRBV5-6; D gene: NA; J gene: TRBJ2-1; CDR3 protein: CASGPSSYNEQFF; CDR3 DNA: TGTGCCAGCGGGCCCAGCTCCTACAATGAGCAGTTCTTC
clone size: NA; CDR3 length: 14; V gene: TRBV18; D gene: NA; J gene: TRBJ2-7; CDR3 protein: CASSPQSKVEAQYF; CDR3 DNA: TGTGCCAGCTCACCACAATCTAAGGTTGAGGCGCAGTACTTC
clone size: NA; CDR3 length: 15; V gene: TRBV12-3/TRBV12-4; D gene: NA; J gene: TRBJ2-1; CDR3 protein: CASSLIGTRHNEQFF; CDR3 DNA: TGTGCCAGCAGTTTAATAGGGACTCGACACAATGAGCAGTTCTTC
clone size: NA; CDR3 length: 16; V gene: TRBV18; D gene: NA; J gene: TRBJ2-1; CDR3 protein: CASSPLGVESGPTRFF; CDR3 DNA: TGTGCCAGCTCACCGTTGGGGGTCGAAAGCGGTCCGACCCGGTTCTTC